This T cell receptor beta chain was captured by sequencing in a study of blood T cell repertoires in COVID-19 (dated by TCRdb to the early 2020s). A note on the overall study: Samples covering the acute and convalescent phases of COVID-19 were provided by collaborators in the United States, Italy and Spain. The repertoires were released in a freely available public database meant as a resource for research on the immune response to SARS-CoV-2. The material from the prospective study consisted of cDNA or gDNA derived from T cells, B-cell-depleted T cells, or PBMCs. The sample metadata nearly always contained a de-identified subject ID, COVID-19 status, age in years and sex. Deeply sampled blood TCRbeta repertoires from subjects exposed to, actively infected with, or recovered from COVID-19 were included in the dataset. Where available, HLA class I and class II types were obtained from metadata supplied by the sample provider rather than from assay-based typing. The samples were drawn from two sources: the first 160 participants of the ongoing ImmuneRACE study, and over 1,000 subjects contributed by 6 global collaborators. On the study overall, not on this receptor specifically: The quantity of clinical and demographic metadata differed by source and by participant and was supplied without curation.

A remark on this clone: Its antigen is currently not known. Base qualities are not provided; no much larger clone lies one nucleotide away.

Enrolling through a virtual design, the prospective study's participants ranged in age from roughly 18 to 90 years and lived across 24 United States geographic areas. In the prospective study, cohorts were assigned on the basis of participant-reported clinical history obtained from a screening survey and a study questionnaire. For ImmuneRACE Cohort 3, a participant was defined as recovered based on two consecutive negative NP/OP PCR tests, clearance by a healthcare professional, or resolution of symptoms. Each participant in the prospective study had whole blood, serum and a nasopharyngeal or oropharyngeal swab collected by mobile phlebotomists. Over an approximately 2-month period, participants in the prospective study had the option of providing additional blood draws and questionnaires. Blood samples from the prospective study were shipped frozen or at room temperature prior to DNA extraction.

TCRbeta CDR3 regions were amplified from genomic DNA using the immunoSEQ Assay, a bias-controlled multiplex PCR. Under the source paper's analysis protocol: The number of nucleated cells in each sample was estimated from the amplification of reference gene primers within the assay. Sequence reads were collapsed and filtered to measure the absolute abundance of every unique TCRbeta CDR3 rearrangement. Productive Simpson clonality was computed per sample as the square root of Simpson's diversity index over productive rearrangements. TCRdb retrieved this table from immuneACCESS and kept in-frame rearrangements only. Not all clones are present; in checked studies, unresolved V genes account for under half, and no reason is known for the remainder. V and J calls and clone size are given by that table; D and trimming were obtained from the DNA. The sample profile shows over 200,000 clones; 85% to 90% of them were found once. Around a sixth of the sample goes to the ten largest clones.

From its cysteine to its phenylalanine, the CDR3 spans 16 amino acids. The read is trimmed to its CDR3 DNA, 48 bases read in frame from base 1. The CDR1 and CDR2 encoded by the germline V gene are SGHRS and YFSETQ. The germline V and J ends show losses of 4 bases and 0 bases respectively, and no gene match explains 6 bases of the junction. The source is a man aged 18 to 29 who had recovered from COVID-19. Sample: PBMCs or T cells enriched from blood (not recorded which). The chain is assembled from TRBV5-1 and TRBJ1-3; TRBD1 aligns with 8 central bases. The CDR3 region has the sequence CASSRWTGSSGNTIYF. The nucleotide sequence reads TGCGCCAGCAGCCGGTGGACAGGGTCCTCTGGAAACACCATATATTTT.